This T cell receptor (beta chain) was retrieved from a study of CD4 T cells in relation to SARS-CoV-2 and coronaviruses. Study-level information: The HLA restriction of the shared crossreactive spike epitopes was mapped.

Unexposed donor CD4+ T cells date from about 2010-2018, before the COVID-19 pandemic. The cells were cultured for under twelve days before CD4+ T cells were isolated. Cells permitting, SARS-CoV-2 S/N and four cold-coronavirus spikes were tested on unexposed-donor CD4+ T cells. Comments on this clone: Antigen unknown.

Germline loops: CDR1 MGHRA, CDR2 YSYEKL. The germline V and J ends were trimmed by 0 bases and 5 bases, with 21 bases remaining between them. The CDR3 covers 18 residues. Assay used: immunoSEQ multiplex PCR; TCRdb lists only in-frame clones, some missing. In the table there are 15,000 to 20,000 clones, about three quarters of which are singletons. This TCR was recovered from a human donor in good health. The sequenced material came from CD4+ T cells from PBMCs, cultured in vitro. The chain is built from TRBV4-1 and TRBJ2-3, with no clear D. DNA for the CDR3: TGCGCCAGCAGCCAAGATAGTTCGGCGCCTATGTTTGGAGATACGCAGTATTTT. Amino acids: CASSQDSSAPMFGDTQYF.